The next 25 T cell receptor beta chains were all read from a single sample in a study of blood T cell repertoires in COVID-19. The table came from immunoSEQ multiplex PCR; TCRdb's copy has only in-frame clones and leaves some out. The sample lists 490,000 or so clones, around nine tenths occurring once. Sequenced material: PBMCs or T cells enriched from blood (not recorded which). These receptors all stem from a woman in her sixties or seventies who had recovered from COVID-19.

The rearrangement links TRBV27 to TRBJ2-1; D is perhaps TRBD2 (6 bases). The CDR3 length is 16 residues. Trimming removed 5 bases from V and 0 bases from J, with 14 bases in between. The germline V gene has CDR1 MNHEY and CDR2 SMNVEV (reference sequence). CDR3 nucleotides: TGTGCCAGCAGTCGGACTAATCCGAGCTCCTACAATGAGCAGTTCTTC. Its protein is CASSRTNPSSYNEQFF.

This chain's CDR3 is CAISGTVKTGELFF. The DNA for the CDR3 is TGTGCCATCAGTGGGACAGTCAAGACCGGGGAGCTGTTTTTT. The rearrangement links TRBV10-3 to TRBJ2-2; D might be TRBD1 (6 bases). Germline V gives CDR1 ENHRY, CDR2 SYGVKD. The CDR3 runs to 14 residues. The V and J ends lost 4 bases and 5 bases respectively, with 11 bases between them.

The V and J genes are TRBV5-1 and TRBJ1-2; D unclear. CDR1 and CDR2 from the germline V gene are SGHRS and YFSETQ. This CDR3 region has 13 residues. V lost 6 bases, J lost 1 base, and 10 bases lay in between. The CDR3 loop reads CASKWADNYGYTF. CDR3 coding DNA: TGCGCCAGCAAATGGGCAGATAACTATGGCTACACCTTC.

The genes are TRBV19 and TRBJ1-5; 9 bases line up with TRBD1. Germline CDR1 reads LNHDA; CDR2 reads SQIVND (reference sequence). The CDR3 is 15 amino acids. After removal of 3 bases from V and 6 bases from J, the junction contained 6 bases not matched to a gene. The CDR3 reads CASSISQGAGQPQHF. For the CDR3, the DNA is TGTGCCAGTAGTATCTCACAGGGGGCGGGTCAGCCCCAGCATTTT.

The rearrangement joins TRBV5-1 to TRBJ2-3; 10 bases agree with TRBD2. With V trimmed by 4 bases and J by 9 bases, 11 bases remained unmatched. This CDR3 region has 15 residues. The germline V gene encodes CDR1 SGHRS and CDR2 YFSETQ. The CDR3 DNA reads TGCGCCAGCAGCCCGACGGCTAGCGGGGGAGACACGCAGTATTTT. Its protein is CASSPTASGGDTQYF.

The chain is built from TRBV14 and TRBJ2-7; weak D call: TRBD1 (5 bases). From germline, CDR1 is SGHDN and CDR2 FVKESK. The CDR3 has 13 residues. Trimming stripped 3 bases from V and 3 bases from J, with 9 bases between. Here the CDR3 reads CASSHTGFYEQYV. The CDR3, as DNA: TGTGCCAGCAGCCATACAGGCTTCTACGAGCAGTACGTC.

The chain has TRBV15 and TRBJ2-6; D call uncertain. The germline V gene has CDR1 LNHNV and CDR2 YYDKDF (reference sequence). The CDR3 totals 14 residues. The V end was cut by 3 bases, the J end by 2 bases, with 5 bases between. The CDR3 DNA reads TGTGCCACCAGCAGCCAGACTGGGGCCAACGTCCTGACTTTC. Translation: CATSSQTGANVLTF.

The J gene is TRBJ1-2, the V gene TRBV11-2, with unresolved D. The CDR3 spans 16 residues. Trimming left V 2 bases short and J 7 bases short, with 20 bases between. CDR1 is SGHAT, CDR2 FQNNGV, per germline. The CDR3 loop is CASSLNPYGSGGGYTF. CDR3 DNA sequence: TGTGCCAGCAGCTTAAACCCCTACGGTTCAGGAGGTGGCTACACCTTC.

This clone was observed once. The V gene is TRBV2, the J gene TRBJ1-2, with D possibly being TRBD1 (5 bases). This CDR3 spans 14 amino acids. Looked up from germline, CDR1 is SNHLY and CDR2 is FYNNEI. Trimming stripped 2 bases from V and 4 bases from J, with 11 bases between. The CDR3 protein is CASSEFGASYGYTF. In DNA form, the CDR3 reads TGTGCCAGCAGTGAATTTGGGGCCTCCTATGGCTACACCTTC.

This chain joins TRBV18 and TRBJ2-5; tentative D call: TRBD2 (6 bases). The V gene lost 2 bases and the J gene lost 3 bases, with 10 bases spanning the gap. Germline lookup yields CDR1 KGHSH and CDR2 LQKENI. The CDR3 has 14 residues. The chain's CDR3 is CASSPMGGEETQYF. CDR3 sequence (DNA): TGTGCCAGCTCACCAATGGGGGGTGAAGAGACCCAGTACTTC.

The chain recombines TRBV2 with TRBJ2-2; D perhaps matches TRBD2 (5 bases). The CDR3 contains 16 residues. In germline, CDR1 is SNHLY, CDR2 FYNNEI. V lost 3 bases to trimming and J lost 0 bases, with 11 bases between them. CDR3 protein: CASSERVGANTGELFF. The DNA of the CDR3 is TGTGCCAGCAGTGAGAGGGTTGGCGCGAACACCGGGGAGCTGTTTTTT.

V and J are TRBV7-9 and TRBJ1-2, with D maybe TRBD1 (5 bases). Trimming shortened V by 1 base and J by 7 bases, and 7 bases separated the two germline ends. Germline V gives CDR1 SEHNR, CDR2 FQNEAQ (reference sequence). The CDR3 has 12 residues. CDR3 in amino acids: CASSLGGAGYTF. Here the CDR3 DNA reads TGTGCCAGCAGCTTAGGGGGCGCTGGCTACACCTTC.

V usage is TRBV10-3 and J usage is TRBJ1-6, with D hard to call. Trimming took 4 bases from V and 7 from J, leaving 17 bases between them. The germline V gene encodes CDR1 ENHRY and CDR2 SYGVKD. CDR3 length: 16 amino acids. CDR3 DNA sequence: TGTGCCATCAGTGCCAATGCACCGAGGAACAATTCACCCCTCCACTTT. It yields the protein CAISANAPRNNSPLHF.

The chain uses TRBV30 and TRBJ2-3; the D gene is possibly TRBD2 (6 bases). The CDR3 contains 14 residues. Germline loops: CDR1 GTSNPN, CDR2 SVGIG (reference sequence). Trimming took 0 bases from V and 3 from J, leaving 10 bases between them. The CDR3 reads CAWSVQLATDTQYF. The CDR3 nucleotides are TGTGCCTGGAGTGTACAACTAGCTACAGATACGCAGTATTTT. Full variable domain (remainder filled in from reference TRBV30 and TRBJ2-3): SQTIHQWPATLVQPVGSPLSLECTVEGTSNPNLYWYRQAAGRGLQLLFYSVGIGQISSEVPQNLSASRPQDRQFILSSKKLLLSDSGFYLCAWSVQLATDTQYFGPGTRLTVL.

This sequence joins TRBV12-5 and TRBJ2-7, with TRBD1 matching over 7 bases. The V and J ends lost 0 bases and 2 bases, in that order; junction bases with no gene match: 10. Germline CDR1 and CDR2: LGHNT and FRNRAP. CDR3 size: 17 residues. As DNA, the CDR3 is TGTGCTAGTGGTTTGGTTCTTAGCCCGGGACAGCCCTACGAGCAGTACTTC. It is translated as CASGLVLSPGQPYEQYF.

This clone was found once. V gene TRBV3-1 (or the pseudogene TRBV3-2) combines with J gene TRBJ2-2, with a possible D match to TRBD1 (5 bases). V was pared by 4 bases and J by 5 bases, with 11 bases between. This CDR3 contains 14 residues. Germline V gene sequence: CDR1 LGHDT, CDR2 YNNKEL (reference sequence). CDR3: CASSRGRETGELFF. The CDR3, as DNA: TGTGCCAGCAGCCGTGGCAGGGAAACCGGGGAGCTGTTTTTT.

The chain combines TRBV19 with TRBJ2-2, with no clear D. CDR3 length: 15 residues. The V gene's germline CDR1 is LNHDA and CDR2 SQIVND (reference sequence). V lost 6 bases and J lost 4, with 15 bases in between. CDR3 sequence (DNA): TGTGCCAGTAGACAGACCACAAGCAGCACCGGGGAGCTGTTTTTT. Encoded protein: CASRQTTSSTGELFF. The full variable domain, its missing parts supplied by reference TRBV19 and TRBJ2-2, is DGGITQSPKYLFRKEGQNVTLSCEQNLNHDAMYWYRQDPGQGLRLIYYSQIVNDFQKGDIAEGYSVSREKKESFPLTVTSAQKNPTAFYLCASRQTTSSTGELFFGEGSRLTVL.

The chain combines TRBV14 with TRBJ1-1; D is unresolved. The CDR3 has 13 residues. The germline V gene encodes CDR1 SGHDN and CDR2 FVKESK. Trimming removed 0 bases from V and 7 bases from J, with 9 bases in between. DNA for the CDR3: TGTGCCAGCAGCCAAGATCGTGGAGGTGAAGCTTTCTTT. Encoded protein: CASSQDRGGEAFF.

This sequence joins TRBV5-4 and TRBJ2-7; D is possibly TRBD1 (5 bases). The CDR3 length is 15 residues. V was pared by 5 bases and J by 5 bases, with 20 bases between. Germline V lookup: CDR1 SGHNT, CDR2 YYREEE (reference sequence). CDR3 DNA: TGTGCCAGCAGTAAAACGAACCAGGGTACCCACGAGCAGTACTTC. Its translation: CASSKTNQGTHEQYF.

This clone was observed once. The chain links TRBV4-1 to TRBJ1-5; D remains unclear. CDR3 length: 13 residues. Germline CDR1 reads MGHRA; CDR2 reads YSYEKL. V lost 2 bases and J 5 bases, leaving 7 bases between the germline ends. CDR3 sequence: CASSQSRDQPQHF. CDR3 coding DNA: TGCGCCAGCAGCCAATCGAGAGATCAGCCCCAGCATTTT.

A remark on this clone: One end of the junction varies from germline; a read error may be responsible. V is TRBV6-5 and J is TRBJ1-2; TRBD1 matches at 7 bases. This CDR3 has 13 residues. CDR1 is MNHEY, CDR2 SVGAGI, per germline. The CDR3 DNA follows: TGTGCCAGCAGCCTCGACAGGGCGCGCCTCCAGGCCTTC. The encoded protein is CASSLDRARLQAF.

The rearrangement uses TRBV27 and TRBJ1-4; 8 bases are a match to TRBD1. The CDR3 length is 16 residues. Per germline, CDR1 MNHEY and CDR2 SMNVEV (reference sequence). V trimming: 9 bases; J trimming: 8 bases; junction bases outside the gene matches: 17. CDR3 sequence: CASVPKWTGKGEKLFF. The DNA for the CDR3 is TGTGCCAGTGTCCCTAAGTGGACAGGGAAAGGGGAAAAACTGTTTTTT.

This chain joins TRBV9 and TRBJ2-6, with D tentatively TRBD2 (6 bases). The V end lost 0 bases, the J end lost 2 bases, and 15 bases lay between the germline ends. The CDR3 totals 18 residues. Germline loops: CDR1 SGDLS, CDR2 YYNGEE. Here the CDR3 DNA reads TGTGCCAGCAGCGTAGCTGGGGGACTGGACCCTGGGGCCAACGTCCTGACTTTC. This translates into CASSVAGGLDPGANVLTF.

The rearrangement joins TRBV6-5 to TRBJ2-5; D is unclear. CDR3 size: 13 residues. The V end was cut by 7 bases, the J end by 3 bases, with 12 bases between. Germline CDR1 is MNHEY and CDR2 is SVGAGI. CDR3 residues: CASMVHLKETQYF. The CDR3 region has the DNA TGTGCCAGCATGGTCCACCTAAAAGAGACCCAGTACTTC.

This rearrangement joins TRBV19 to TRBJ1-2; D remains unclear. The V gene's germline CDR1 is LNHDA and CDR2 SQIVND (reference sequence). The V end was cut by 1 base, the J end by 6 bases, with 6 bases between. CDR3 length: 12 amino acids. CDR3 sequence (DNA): TGTGCCAGTAGTATAGGCGGGAATGGCTACACCTTC. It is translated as CASSIGGNGYTF.